This T cell receptor (beta chain) comes out of a study of shared clonotypes between healthy human individuals. TCRdb's copy holds only in-frame clones and misses some; the assay was immunoSEQ multiplex PCR. The sample has nearly 1,000,000 clones; approximately 80% are singletons. Germline CDR1 is KGHSH and CDR2 is LQKENI. V dropped 4 bases and J dropped 4; count of bases not matched to a gene: 5. CDR3 length equals 14 residues. Sequencing was carried out using memory CD4+ T cells sorted from blood. Subset denoted: CD45RA-negative fraction. This receptor was taken from a man aged 18 to 29 in good health. This chain joins TRBV18 and TRBJ1-2; TRBD1 matches at 8 bases. CDR3 bases: TGTGCCAGCTCACACGGACAGGGACCCTATGGCTACACCTTC. This sequence encodes CASSHGQGPYGYTF.